Each of the 17 T cell receptor beta chains below was sequenced from the same sample in a study of blood T cell repertoires in COVID-19. Data came from immunoSEQ multiplex PCR; TCRdb stores just in-frame clones and leaves some out. This sample has about 360,000 clones; around nine tenths occur once, and the top ten carry about 7.1%. The sequenced sample consisted of peripheral blood. Receptors originate from a woman in her sixties or seventies with COVID-19, enrolled during active disease.

V is TRBV10-3 and J is TRBJ1-6; 8 nucleotides match TRBD1. The junction had 6 bases not matched to a gene; V was cut back by 2 bases and J by 6 bases. Germline V gives CDR1 ENHRY, CDR2 SYGVKD. The CDR3 sequence is 16 residues long. CDR3 residues: CAISEGGGTGNSPLHF. The DNA of the CDR3 is TGTGCCATCAGTGAGGGGGGCGGGACAGGTAATTCACCCCTCCACTTT.

This clone appeared a few times. The CDR3 region is CASSQKSGQRGELFF. CDR3 nucleotides: TGCGCCAGCAGCCAAAAGAGTGGACAGCGTGGGGAGCTGTTTTTT. The rearrangement links TRBV4-3 to TRBJ2-2, with a tentative D call TRBD1 (6 bases). Trimming took off 2 bases at V and 8 bases at J, with 15 bases between the two ends. CDR1 and CDR2 (germline): LGHNA, YSLEER. This CDR3 has 15 residues.

This chain uses TRBV5-6 with TRBJ1-1; TRBD1 aligns across 8 bases. The germline CDR1 and CDR2 sequences are SGHDT and YYEEEE. Germline trimming cut 0 bases from V and 4 bases from J; bases unmatched to any gene: 8. The CDR3 is made up of 16 amino acids. CDR3 region: CASSLGTGLFSTEAFF. The CDR3 DNA reads as TGTGCCAGCAGCTTGGGGACAGGGCTTTTCAGCACTGAAGCTTTCTTT.

This rearrangement joins TRBV5-1 to TRBJ2-3, with D hard to call. Germline CDR1 SGHRS, CDR2 YFSETQ. Trimming took 0 bases from V and 2 from J, leaving 4 bases between them. The CDR3 contains 13 residues. CDR3 loop: CASSLELTDTQYF. The CDR3 DNA reads TGCGCCAGCAGCTTGGAGCTCACAGATACGCAGTATTTT. Complete variable domain (other parts from reference TRBV5-1 and TRBJ2-3): KAGVTQTPRYLIKTRGQQVTLSCSPISGHRSVSWYQQTPGQGLQFLFEYFSETQRNKGNFPGRFSGRQFSNSRSEMNVSTLELGDSALYLCASSLELTDTQYFGPGTRLTVL.

This clone was picked up one time. V usage is TRBV18 and J usage is TRBJ2-7; possibly TRBD2 for D (6 bases). The CDR3 has 15 amino acids. V shed 0 bases and J shed 5 bases, with 14 bases lying between them. The germline gives CDR1 KGHSH, CDR2 LQKENI. The CDR3 sequence is CASSPPWGVHHEQYF. The DNA for the CDR3 is TGTGCCAGCTCACCACCCTGGGGGGTCCATCACGAGCAGTACTTC.

V gene TRBV7-8 combines with J gene TRBJ2-2; 7 nucleotides line up with TRBD2. CDR1 and CDR2 from the germline V gene are SGHVS and FQNEAQ. This CDR3 comprises 16 residues. V trimming: 3 bases; J trimming: 5 bases; junction bases outside the gene matches: 9. CDR3 coding DNA: TGTGCCAGCAGCTTCGCTTGGGGGGGTGGTACCGGGGAGCTGTTTTTT. Its translation is CASSFAWGGGTGELFF. The variable domain in full, completed from reference TRBV7-8 and TRBJ2-2, reads GAGVSQSPRYKVAKRGQDVALRCDPISGHVSLFWYQQALGQGPEFLTYFQNEAQLDKSGLPSDRFFAERPEGSVSTLKIQRTQQEDSAVYLCASSFAWGGGTGELFFGEGSRLTVL.

Comments on this clone: The junction shows a germline mismatch at one end, possibly a read error. The chain employs TRBV5-1 and TRBJ2-1; 12 nucleotides agree with TRBD1. CDR1 SGHRS and CDR2 YFSETQ come from the germline V gene. The CDR3 consists of 14 residues. The CDR3 sequence is CASRLGTGGYEQFF. DNA of the CDR3: TGCGCCAGCAGATTGGGGACAGGGGGCTATGAGCAGTTCTTC. Looking up the rest from reference TRBV5-1 and TRBJ2-1 gives the full variable domain: KAGVTQTPRYLIKTRGQQVTLSCSPISGHRSVSWYQQTPGQGLQFLFEYFSETQRNKGNFPGRFSGRQFSNSRSEMNVSTLELGDSALYLCASRLGTGGYEQFFGPGTRLTVL.

The V and J genes are TRBV7-9 and TRBJ1-5; TRBD1 matches 9 bases. Germline V CDR1 and CDR2: SEHNR, FQNEAQ (reference sequence). The CDR3 contains 15 residues. J lost 3 bases, V lost 4 bases, and 4 bases had no gene match. The CDR3 nucleotides read TGTGCCAGCAGCTCCGGGACAGGGCTCAATCAGCCCCAGCATTTT. This gives the protein CASSSGTGLNQPQHF.

Turning to this clone: Other nucleotide sequences in the sample specify the same CDR3. This chain links TRBV2 with TRBJ2-7; the match to TRBD1 covers 7 bases. V lost 4 bases to trimming and J lost 7 bases; unmatched junction nucleotides: 10. The V gene's germline CDR1 is SNHLY and CDR2 FYNNEI. The CDR3 sequence is 14 residues long. The CDR3 region is CASSGGQGVGEQYF. CDR3 DNA: TGTGCCAGCAGTGGCGGCCAGGGGGTGGGGGAGCAGTACTTC. The full variable domain, its missing parts supplied by reference TRBV2 and TRBJ2-7, is EPEVTQTPSHQVTQMGQEVILRCVPISNHLYFYWYRQILGQKVEFLVSFYNNEISEKSEIFDDQFSVERPDGSNFTLKIRSTKLEDSAMYFCASSGGQGVGEQYFGPGTRLTVT.

The chain employs TRBV7-9 and TRBJ1-1, with D perhaps matching TRBD1 (6 bases). Germline V gene lookup returns CDR1 SEHNR and CDR2 FQNEAQ (reference sequence). The CDR3 contains 15 residues. Trimming took off 5 bases at V and 0 bases at J, with 13 bases between the two ends. The CDR3 sequence: CASSTPQGLNTEAFF. CDR3 in DNA: TGTGCCAGCAGCACTCCTCAGGGGTTGAACACTGAAGCTTTCTTT.

To note about this clone: In the same sample, other DNA sequences code for this CDR3. This sequence joins TRBV11-1 and TRBJ2-7; 8 bases map to TRBD1. Germline CDR1 SGHAT, CDR2 FQDESV (reference sequence). Trimming cost V 5 bases and J 4 bases; bases outside gene matches: 4. The CDR3 runs 13 residues. This CDR3 is CASSRTGTYEQYF. The CDR3 nucleotides read TGTGCCAGCAGCAGGACAGGGACTTACGAGCAGTACTTC. The full variable domain, completed using reference TRBV11-1 and TRBJ2-7, is EAEVAQSPRYKITEKSQAVAFWCDPISGHATLYWYRQILGQGPELLVQFQDESVVDDSQLPKDRFSAERLKGVDSTLKIQPAELGDSAMYLCASSRTGTYEQYFGPGTRLTVT.

This chain connects TRBV11-3 to TRBJ1-2; 10 bases line up with TRBD1. The CDR3 runs to 16 residues. V trimming: 1 base; J trimming: 4 bases; junction bases outside the gene matches: 6. CDR1 and CDR2 (germline): SGHNT, YENEEA. The CDR3 protein is CASSLARDRGLYGYTF. CDR3 DNA sequence: TGTGCCAGCAGCTTAGCCCGGGACAGGGGCCTCTATGGCTACACCTTC.

J is TRBJ1-2 and V is TRBV27, with 7 bases fitting TRBD1. CDR3 length: 17 amino acids. V shed 6 bases, J shed 2 bases, and the junction held 15 bases outside the gene matches. CDR1 and CDR2 (germline): MNHEY, SMNVEV (reference sequence). The CDR3 spells CASRTDRSLLRNYGYTF. DNA of the CDR3: TGTGCCAGCAGAACGGACAGGTCCCTTCTCCGAAACTATGGCTACACCTTC.

The V and J genes are TRBV7-2 and TRBJ2-5, with TRBD2 matching 7 bases. In germline, CDR1 is SGHTA, CDR2 FQGNSA. The trim removed 1 base at V and 2 bases at J, leaving 7 bases unmatched. The CDR3 runs 16 residues. CDR3 sequence: CASSLGGGARQETQYF. The CDR3 DNA follows: TGTGCCAGCAGCTTAGGCGGGGGAGCCCGGCAAGAGACCCAGTACTTC.

The rearrangement uses TRBV6-5 and TRBJ2-7, with no clear D. V lost 6 bases and J 5 bases, leaving 14 bases between the germline ends. This CDR3 is 13 amino acids long. The germline gives CDR1 MNHEY, CDR2 SVGAGI. DNA of the CDR3: TGTGCCAGCAGGTTCGAAATCGCGGACGAGCAGTACTTC. Translating it yields CASRFEIADEQYF.

The gene calls are TRBV10-2 and TRBJ1-2, with D uncertain. Trimming stripped 2 bases from V and 5 bases from J, with 9 bases between. This CDR3 has 13 residues. The V gene's germline CDR1 is WSHSY and CDR2 SAAADI. Here the CDR3 DNA reads TGCGCCAGCAGTGAGCCGGCAGGATATGGCTACACCTTC. The encoded protein is CASSEPAGYGYTF.

V and J are TRBV18 and TRBJ2-7; 8 bases line up with TRBD1. The CDR3 has 15 residues. Per germline, CDR1 KGHSH and CDR2 LQKENI. V lost 0 bases to trimming and J lost 4 bases; unmatched junction nucleotides: 5. The CDR3 region is CASSPPRQGKYEQYF. The CDR3 DNA reads TGTGCCAGCTCACCACCGAGACAGGGGAAGTACGAGCAGTACTTC.